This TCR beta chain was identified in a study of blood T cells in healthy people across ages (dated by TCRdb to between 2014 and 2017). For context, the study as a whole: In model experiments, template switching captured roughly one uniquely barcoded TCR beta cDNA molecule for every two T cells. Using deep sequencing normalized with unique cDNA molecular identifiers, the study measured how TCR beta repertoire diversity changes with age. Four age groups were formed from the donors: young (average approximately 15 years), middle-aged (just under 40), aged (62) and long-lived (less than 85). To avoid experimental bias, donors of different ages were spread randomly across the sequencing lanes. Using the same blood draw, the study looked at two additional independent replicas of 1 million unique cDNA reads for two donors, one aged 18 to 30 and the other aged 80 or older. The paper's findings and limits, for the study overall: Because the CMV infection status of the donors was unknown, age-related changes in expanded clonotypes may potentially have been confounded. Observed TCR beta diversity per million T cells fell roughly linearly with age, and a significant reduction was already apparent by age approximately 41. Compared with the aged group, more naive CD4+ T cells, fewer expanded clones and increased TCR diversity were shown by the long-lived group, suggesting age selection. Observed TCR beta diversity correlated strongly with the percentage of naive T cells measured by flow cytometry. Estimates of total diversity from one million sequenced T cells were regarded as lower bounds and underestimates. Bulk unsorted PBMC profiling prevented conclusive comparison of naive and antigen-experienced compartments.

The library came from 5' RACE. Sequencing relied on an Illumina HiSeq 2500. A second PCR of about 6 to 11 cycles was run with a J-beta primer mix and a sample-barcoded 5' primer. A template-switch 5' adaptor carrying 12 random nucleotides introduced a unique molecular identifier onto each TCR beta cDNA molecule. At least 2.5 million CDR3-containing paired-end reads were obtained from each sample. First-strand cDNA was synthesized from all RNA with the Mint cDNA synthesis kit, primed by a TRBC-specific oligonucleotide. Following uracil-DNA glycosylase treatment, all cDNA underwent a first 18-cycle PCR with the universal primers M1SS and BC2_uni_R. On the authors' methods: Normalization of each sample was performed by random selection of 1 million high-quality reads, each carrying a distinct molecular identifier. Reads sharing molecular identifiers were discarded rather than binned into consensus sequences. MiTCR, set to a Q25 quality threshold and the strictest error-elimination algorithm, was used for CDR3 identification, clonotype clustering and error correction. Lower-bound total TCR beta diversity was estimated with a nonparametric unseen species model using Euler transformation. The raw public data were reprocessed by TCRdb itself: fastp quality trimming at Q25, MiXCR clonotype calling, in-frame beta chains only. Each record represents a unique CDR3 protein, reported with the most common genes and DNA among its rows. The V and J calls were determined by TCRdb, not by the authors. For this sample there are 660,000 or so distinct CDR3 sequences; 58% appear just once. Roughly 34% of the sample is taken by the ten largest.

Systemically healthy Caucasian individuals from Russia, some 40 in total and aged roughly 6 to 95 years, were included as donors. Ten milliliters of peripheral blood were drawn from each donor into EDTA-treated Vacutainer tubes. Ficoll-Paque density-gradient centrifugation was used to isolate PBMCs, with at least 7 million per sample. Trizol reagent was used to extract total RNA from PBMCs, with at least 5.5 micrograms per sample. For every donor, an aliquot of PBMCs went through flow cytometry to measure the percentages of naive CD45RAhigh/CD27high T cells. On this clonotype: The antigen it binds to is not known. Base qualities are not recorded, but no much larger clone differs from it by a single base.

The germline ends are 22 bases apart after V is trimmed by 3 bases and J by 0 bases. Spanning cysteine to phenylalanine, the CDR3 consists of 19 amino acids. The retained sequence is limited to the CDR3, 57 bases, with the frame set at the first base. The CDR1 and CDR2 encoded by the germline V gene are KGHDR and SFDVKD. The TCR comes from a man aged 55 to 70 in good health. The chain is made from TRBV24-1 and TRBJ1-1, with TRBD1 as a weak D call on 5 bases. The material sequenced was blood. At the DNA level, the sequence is TGTGCCACCAGTGATCGATCAGTCGCAGGGCAATCCGTGAACACTGAAGCTTTCTTT. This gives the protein CATSDRSVAGQSVNTEAFF.